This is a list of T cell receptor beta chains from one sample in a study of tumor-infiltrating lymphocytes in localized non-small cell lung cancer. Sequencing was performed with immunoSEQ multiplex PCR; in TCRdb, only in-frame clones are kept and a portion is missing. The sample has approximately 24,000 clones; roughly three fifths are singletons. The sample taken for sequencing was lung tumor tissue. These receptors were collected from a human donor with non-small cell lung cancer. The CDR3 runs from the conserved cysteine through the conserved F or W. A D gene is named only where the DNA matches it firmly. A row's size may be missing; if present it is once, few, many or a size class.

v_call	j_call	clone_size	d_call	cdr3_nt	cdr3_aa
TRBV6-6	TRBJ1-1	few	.	TGTGCCACCTCCGGGACTCTGAACACTGAAGCTTTCTTT	CATSGTLNTEAFF
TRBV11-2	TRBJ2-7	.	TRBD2	TGTGCCAGCAGCTTAGGGAGTAGCGGGTACTACGAGCAGTACTTC	CASSLGSSGYYEQYF
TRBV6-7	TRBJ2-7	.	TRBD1	TGTGCCAGCTCAACGGGACAGCTTTCTGTGATTTACGAGCAGTACTTC	CASSTGQLSVIYEQYF
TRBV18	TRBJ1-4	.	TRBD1	TGTGCCAGCTCACCTTCCCAGGGGGCAGGTTATGAAAAACTGTTTTTT	CASSPSQGAGYEKLFF
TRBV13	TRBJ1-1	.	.	TGTGCCAGCAGAGGGGGGGCCAGGGTTTCTTCAAGGGCCCTGATGAACACTGAAGCTTTCTTT	CASRGGARVSSRALMNTEAFF
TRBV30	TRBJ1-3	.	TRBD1	TGTGCCTGGAGTCCGAAGACAGGGTCTGGAAACACCATATATTTT	CAWSPKTGSGNTIYF
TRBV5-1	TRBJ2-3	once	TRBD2	TGCGCCAGCAGCTTGACAGGACTAGCGGGATATGGGAATACGCAGTATTTT	CASSLTGLAGYGNTQYF
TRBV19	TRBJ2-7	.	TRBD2	TGTGCCAGTAGTATAAGGGGCCTAGCGGCATCGGGGGAGCAGTACTTC	CASSIRGLAASGEQYF
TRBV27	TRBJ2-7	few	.	TGTGCCAGCAGTCCCTCCAGGGTAGGGGAGCAGTACTTC	CASSPSRVGEQYF
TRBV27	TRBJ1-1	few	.	TGTGCCAGCAGGGGTCTACTAACTGAAGCTTTCTTT	CASRGLLTEAFF
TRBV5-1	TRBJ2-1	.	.	TGCGCCAGCAGCTTTCGCGCGGGAAGAGACAATGAGCAGTTCTTC	CASSFRAGRDNEQFF
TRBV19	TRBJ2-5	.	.	TGTGCCAGTAATGGTAGGCGCGGGGAGACCCAGTACTTC	CASNGRRGETQYF
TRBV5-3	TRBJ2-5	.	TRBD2	TGTGCCAGAAGCTCACCCGGGACTAGCGGGAGAACCATACAAGAGACCCAGTACTTC	CARSSPGTSGRTIQETQYF
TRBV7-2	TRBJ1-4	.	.	TGTGCCAGCAGCTTGGGGGGATCAGATGAAAAACTGTTTTTT	CASSLGGSDEKLFF
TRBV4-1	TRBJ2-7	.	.	TGCGCCAGCAGCCAAGAGGGCAGGGTCGGCTACGAGCAGTACTTC	CASSQEGRVGYEQYF
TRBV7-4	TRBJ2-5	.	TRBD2	TGTGCCAGCAGCTTAGAGTTAGCGGGAGCTGAGACCCAGTACTTC	CASSLELAGAETQYF
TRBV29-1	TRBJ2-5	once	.	TGCAGCGTTGAAGAGACGGGAGTAGCAGAGACCCAGTACTTC	CSVEETGVAETQYF
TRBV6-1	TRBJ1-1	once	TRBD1	TGTGCCAGCAGTCCGCCACGGGGACAGCGGGAAGCTTTCTTT	CASSPPRGQREAFF
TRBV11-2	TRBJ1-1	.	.	TGTGCCAGCAGCTCCCTTGGACTCGGGAACACTGAAGCTTTCTTT	CASSSLGLGNTEAFF
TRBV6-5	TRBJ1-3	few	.	TGTGCCAGCAGTACTCACAGCGGAAACACCATATATTTT	CASSTHSGNTIYF
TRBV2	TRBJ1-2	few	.	TGTGCCAGCAGTACGCAGGGGGGCTACACCTTC	CASSTQGGYTF
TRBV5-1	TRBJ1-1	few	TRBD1	TGCGCCAGCAGCTTAGGACAGGGTGGGGGTGAAGCTTTCTTT	CASSLGQGGGEAFF
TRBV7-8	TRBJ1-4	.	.	TGTGCCAGCAGCCGAGCCGGACAGAATGAAAAACTGTTTTTT	CASSRAGQNEKLFF
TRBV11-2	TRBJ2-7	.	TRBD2	TGTGCCAGCAGCTTGGGAGGCGGGAGCACCTACGAGCAGTACTTC	CASSLGGGSTYEQYF
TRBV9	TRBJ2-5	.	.	TGTGCCAGCAGCGTAGGGGTGGGTCAAGAGACCCAGTACTTC	CASSVGVGQETQYF
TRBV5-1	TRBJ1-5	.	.	TGCGCCAGCAGCTTGTCTGTCGATCAGCCCCAGCATTTT	CASSLSVDQPQHF
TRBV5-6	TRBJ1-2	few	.	TGTGCCAGCAGCTTTCGGGTTTACGGCTACACCTTC	CASSFRVYGYTF
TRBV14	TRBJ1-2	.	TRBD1	TGTGCCAGCAGCCAACATACAGGGGGTGCAAGTGGCTACACCTTC	CASSQHTGGASGYTF
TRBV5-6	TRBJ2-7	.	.	TGTGCCAGCAGCTTGGGAAGCGCCAGCTCCTACGAGCAGTACTTC	CASSLGSASSYEQYF
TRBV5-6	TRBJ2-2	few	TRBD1	TGTGCCAGCAGCCCACTAAGACAGGGTAGCACCGGGGAGCTGTTTTTT	CASSPLRQGSTGELFF
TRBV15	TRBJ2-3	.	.	TGTGCCACCAGCAGAGATGAAGCGGGTACGCAGTATTTT	CATSRDEAGTQYF
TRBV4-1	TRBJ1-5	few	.	TGCGCCAGCAGCCAAGATGGAGATCAGCCCCAGCATTTT	CASSQDGDQPQHF
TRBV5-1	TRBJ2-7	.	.	TGCGCCAGCAGTTCGAGCGTACACGATACCTACGAGCAGTACTTC	CASSSSVHDTYEQYF
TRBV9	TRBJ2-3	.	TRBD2	TGTGCCAGCAGCGGTAGCGGGAGAACAGATACGCAGTATTTT	CASSGSGRTDTQYF
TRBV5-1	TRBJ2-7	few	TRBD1	TGCGCCAGCAGCTTGGAGGGACAGGGCTACGAGCAGTACTTC	CASSLEGQGYEQYF
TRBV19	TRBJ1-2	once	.	TGTGCCAGTGACGGACTAAATAACTATGGCTACACCTTC	CASDGLNNYGYTF
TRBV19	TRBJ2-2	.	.	TGTGCCAGTAGTATGCGCAGGGGCACCGGGGAGCTGTTTTTT	CASSMRRGTGELFF
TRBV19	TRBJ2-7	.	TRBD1	TGTGCCAGTAGTCCTCATCCCGGGACAGGGGGCTCCTCCTACGAGCAGTACTTC	CASSPHPGTGGSSYEQYF
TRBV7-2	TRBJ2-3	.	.	TGTGCCAGCAGCTTAGGAGTCACAGATACGCAGTATTTT	CASSLGVTDTQYF
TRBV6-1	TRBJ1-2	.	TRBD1	TGTGCCAGCAGTGAAGTTACAGGGGGACGTAACTATGGCTACACCTTC	CASSEVTGGRNYGYTF
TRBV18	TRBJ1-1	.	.	TGTGCCAGCTCACCAGCAGGATACGACGAAGCTTTCTTT	CASSPAGYDEAFF
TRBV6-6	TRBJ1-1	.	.	TGTGCCAGCAGCCACACGCGCGTGCGGTTGAACACTGAAGCTTTCTTT	CASSHTRVRLNTEAFF
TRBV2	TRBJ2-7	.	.	TGTGCCAGCAGTGAGAACAGGAACTACGAGCAGTACTTC	CASSENRNYEQYF
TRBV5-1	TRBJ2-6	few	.	TGCGCCAGCAGCTTGGTGGCCTCTGGGGCCAACGTCCTGACTTTC	CASSLVASGANVLTF
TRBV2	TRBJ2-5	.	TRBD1	TGTGCCAGCAGCCGGGACAGGGAATTCCAAGAGACCCAGTACTTC	CASSRDREFQETQYF
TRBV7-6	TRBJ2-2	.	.	TGTGCCAGCAGCTTCTTCAACGCCGGGGAGCTGTTTTTT	CASSFFNAGELFF
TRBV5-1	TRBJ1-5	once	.	TGCGCCAGCAGCTTGTTTCCAGGGTCCAATCAGCCCCAGCATTTT	CASSLFPGSNQPQHF
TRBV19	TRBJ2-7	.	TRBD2	TGTGCCAGTAGTCCTCGACTAGCGGGAGGAACCGAGCAGTACTTC	CASSPRLAGGTEQYF
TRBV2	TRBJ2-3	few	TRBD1	TGTGCCAGTCGTGGGACAGGGACAACGCAGTATTTT	CASRGTGTTQYF
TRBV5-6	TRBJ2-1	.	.	TGTGCCAGCAGCCGCTTATTGGGGACGAATGAGCAGTTCTTC	CASSRLLGTNEQFF
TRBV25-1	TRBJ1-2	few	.	TGTGCCAGCAGTGGGCATAATGGGGGAGGGTCGCATGGCTACACCTTC	CASSGHNGGGSHGYTF
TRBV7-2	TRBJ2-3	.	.	TGTGCCAGCAGCCCAGACCGAGGGGGAGATACGCAGTATTTT	CASSPDRGGDTQYF
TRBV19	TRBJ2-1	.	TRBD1	TGTGCCAGTAACAACCCCGGGACAGACTACAATGAGCAGTTCTTC	CASNNPGTDYNEQFF
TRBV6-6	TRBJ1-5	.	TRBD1	TGTGCCAGCAGTACAGGAGGACAGGGAGGCCATCAGCCCCAGCATTTT	CASSTGGQGGHQPQHF
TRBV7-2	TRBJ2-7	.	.	TGTGCCAGCAGCTTAGCGCACGTCAGTGTTACCTACGAGCAGTACTTC	CASSLAHVSVTYEQYF